The clone carrying this T cell receptor beta chain was seen at least ten times. What it recognizes is unknown. This sample was included in a study of regulatory T cells in long-lasting Graves disease. Study findings and constraints: Persistent Graves' patients showed reduced TCR diversity versus newly diagnosed patients.

This CDR3 has 14 amino acids. Looked up from germline, CDR1 is SGHTA and CDR2 is FQGNSA. Trimming removed 5 bases from V and 4 bases from J, with 14 bases in between. As to time point: persistent/refractory GD, antithyroid drugs over 5 years with positive TRAb. PBMC-extracted RNA yielded the TCR library. In building TCR beta libraries, iRepertoire HTBI primers were used together with Arm-PCR of CDR3 regions. How the authors handled the data: Overall, samples carried some 67 TRBV and around 15 TRBJ segments. Each CDR3 protein gets one entry after TCRdb re-called the multiplex PCR reads with MiXCR. The V and J calls were determined by TCRdb, not by the authors. The sample records over 300,000 distinct CDR3 sequences, around a fifth being singletons.

The receptor's source is a female donor with Graves disease. The sample consisted of peripheral blood mononuclear cells (PBMCs), taken when the disease was refractory, from a patient treated with antithyroid drugs. V is TRBV7-2 and J is TRBJ1-1, with D possibly TRBD1 on 6 matching bases. This CDR3 reads CASSRSRGGTEAFF. CDR3 nucleotides: TGTGCCAGCAGCCGTAGCAGGGGTGGCACTGAAGCTTTCTTT.